What follows are 24 T cell receptor beta chains derived from one specimen sequenced in a study of blood T cells in healthy people across ages (dated by TCRdb to between 2015 and 2016). The library was prepared using 5' RACE. Reads for this sample came from an Illumina HiSeq 2500. A second PCR of roughly 7 to 11 cycles was performed with a sample-barcoded 5' primer and a J-beta primer mix. TCRdb took the public reads, trimmed them with fastp at Q25, ran MiXCR for clone calling and kept in-frame beta chains. CDR3 protein duplicates are merged, each entry listing the most common genes and DNA. Recorded for this sample are hundreds of thousands of distinct CDR3 sequences; roughly 50% of them occurred a single time. The ten largest clones take up roughly 25% of the sample. The specimen was blood. The receptors derive from a man aged 40-49 years in good health.

The chain links TRBV12-3 or TRBV12-4 to TRBJ2-3; perhaps TRBD1 as D (5 bases). V lost 5 bases and J 2 bases, leaving 20 bases between the germline ends. The CDR3 is made up of 17 amino acids. The CDR3 nucleotides read TGTGCCAGCAGTCCCCCCCCTGGCAGACAGTCCACAGATACGCAGTATTTT. Its protein is CASSPPPGRQSTDTQYF.

CDR3 residues: CASSLEISGGGSTDTQYF. The CDR3 DNA is TGCGCCAGCAGCTTGGAGATCAGCGGGGGAGGAAGCACAGATACGCAGTATTTT. The chain couples TRBV5-1 to TRBJ2-3, with 8 nucleotides matching TRBD2. This CDR3 is 18 amino acids long. V shed 0 bases and J 0 bases; nucleotides not matched to a gene: 9. Germline loops: CDR1 SGHRS, CDR2 YFSETQ.

V usage is TRBV7-2 and J usage is TRBJ2-6; tentative D call: TRBD2 (6 bases). The CDR3 contains 17 residues. Germline CDR1 SGHTA, CDR2 FQGNSA. V was trimmed by 2 bases and J by 2 bases, leaving 13 bases between them. Here the CDR3 reads CASSLSPPGAGANVLTF. CDR3 bases: TGTGCCAGCAGCTTATCCCCCCCGGGGGCTGGGGCCAACGTCCTGACTTTC.

The V call is TRBV2, the J call TRBJ2-5, with TRBD1 identical over 8 bases. Matching the DNA end better, TRBJ2-7 makes the J call doubtful. This CDR3 is built from 13 residues. Per germline, CDR1 SNHLY and CDR2 FYNNEI. The CDR3 DNA is TGTGCCAGCAGTCGGACAGGGATGTACGAGCAGTACTTC. It encodes CASSRTGMYEQYF.

This chain connects TRBV5-6 to TRBJ2-1, with D maybe TRBD2 (5 bases). Germline CDR1 reads SGHDT; CDR2 reads YYEEEE. The CDR3 covers 15 residues. Trimming took off 0 bases at V and 5 bases at J, with 12 bases between the two ends. The CDR3 region is CASSLVASPNNEQFF. The CDR3 region has the DNA TGTGCCAGCAGCTTGGTAGCGTCGCCTAACAATGAGCAGTTCTTC.

The chain employs TRBV13 and TRBJ2-4, with D unclear. Trimming left V 4 bases short and J 8 bases short, with 12 bases between. This CDR3 contains 13 residues. Germline V gives CDR1 PRHDT, CDR2 FYEKMQ (reference sequence). CDR3: CASSYRTADIQYF. In nucleotides, the CDR3 is TGTGCCAGCAGCTACCGGACGGCGGACATTCAGTACTTC.

The chain joins TRBV10-2 to TRBJ2-7, with 10 positions matching TRBD2. Unmatched junction bases numbered 7, after V lost 4 bases and J lost 4 bases. The germline CDR1 and CDR2 sequences are WSHSY and SAAADI. The CDR3 contains 15 residues. The CDR3 nucleotides are TGCGCCAGCAGTGCCACTAGCGGGATTAGGTACGAGCAGTACTTC. Its protein is CASSATSGIRYEQYF.

The rearrangement uses TRBV27 and TRBJ2-1, with 8 bases lining up with TRBD2. The V segment lost 8 bases and the J segment 8 bases; nucleotides outside the gene matches: 14. Germline loops: CDR1 MNHEY, CDR2 SMNVEV (reference sequence). The CDR3 length is 15 residues. CDR3 sequence reads: CASRRLSSGIDEQFF. CDR3 DNA: TGTGCCAGCCGAAGACTAAGTAGCGGGATAGATGAGCAGTTCTTC.

In this sample, this clonotype turned up many times. V and J are TRBV7-6 and TRBJ2-7; 9 nucleotides match TRBD2. CDR3 length: 18 residues. The trim removed 7 bases at V and 3 bases at J, leaving 19 bases unmatched. Germline assignment: CDR1 SGHVS and CDR2 FNYEAQ. The DNA of the CDR3 is TGTGCCAGCACCCCCTTTGTATCGCTGGGGACTAGCTTCTACGAGCAGTACTTC. As protein: CASTPFVSLGTSFYEQYF.

The rearrangement joins TRBV20-1 to TRBJ2-3; 7 nucleotides align to TRBD2. V was clipped by 0 bases and J by 2 bases; unmatched bases: 8. The germline gives CDR1 DFQATT, CDR2 SNEGSKA (reference sequence). This CDR3 has 16 residues. CDR3 DNA sequence: TGCAGTGCTAGAGATGGAAGCGGGAAGCACACAGATACGCAGTATTTT. Residues: CSARDGSGKHTDTQYF.

The chain uses TRBV5-1 and TRBJ2-3, with 11 bases that match TRBD1. Losses at the gene ends were 2 bases for V and 5 bases for J; bases not matched to a gene: 10. Germline CDR1 is SGHRS and CDR2 is YFSETQ. The CDR3 spans 17 residues. For the CDR3, the DNA is TGCGCCAGCAGCTTCGGTTTCGGACAGGGGGCCAAAGATACGCAGTATTTT. The encoded protein is CASSFGFGQGAKDTQYF.

The gene calls are TRBV4-3 and TRBJ1-1; D ambiguous. V was trimmed by 0 bases and J by 5 bases, leaving 7 bases between them. The CDR3 is 13 residues long. Germline loops: CDR1 LGHNA, CDR2 YSLEER. CDR3 in amino acids: CASSQEPRTEAFF. The CDR3 coding sequence is TGCGCCAGCAGCCAAGAGCCGCGAACTGAAGCTTTCTTT.

The rearrangement links TRBV5-4 to TRBJ2-6; D is possibly TRBD1 (6 bases). CDR3 length: 17 residues. The germline CDR1 and CDR2 sequences are SGHNT and YYREEE (reference sequence). Trimming pared 4 bases from V and 2 bases from J, leaving 16 bases between. For the CDR3, the DNA is TGTGCCAGCAGCCACAAACCACAGGGAACTGGGGCCAACGTCCTGACTTTC. Protein: CASSHKPQGTGANVLTF. The entire variable domain, with the rest obtained from reference TRBV5-4 and TRBJ2-6, is as follows: ETGVTQSPTHLIKTRGQQVTLRCSSQSGHNTVSWYQQALGQGPQFIFQYYREEENGRGNFPPRFSGLQFPNYSSELNVNALELDDSALYLCASSHKPQGTGANVLTFGAGSRLTVL.

This clonotype has a handful of counts. The chain has TRBV10-3 and TRBJ2-5; a possible D gene is TRBD2 (5 bases). The CDR3 contains 13 residues. With 4 bases removed from V and 4 bases from J, the gap between germline ends came to 10 bases. Germline V lookup: CDR1 ENHRY, CDR2 SYGVKD. CDR3 loop: CAISAGDLETQYF. The CDR3 nucleotides are TGTGCCATCAGTGCCGGGGATCTAGAGACCCAGTACTTC.

The gene calls are TRBV3-1 and TRBJ2-6; 7 bases agree with TRBD1. The germline gives CDR1 LGHDT, CDR2 YNNKEL (reference sequence). With 8 bases clipped from V and 0 bases from J, the junction kept 16 bases outside the gene matches. The CDR3 is 19 amino acids. The CDR3 DNA is TGTGCCAGCGAAACTCTGACAGGGTTCCTCCGCTCTGGGGCCAACGTCCTGACTTTC. The encoded protein is CASETLTGFLRSGANVLTF. Full variable domain (rest looked up from reference TRBV3-1 and TRBJ2-6): DTAVSQTPKYLVTQMGNDKSIKCEQNLGHDTMYWYKQDSKKFLKIMFSYNNKELIINETVPNRFSPKSPDKAHLNLHINSLELGDSAVYFCASETLTGFLRSGANVLTFGAGSRLTVL.

This clonotype was counted only a few times. V usage is TRBV6-6 and J usage is TRBJ1-6; TRBD1 aligns across 9 bases. The CDR3 length is 16 residues. V shed 6 bases and J 9 bases; nucleotides not matched to a gene: 12. CDR1 and CDR2 from the germline V gene are MNHNY and SVGAGI (reference sequence). The CDR3 DNA reads TGTGCCAGCAGACCGAACCTGGGACAGGGAAGTTCACCCCTCCACTTT. Protein product: CASRPNLGQGSSPLHF.

This rearrangement joins TRBV7-7 to TRBJ2-3, with 7 nucleotides matching TRBD2. Germline CDR1 reads SSHAT; CDR2 reads FNYEAQ (reference sequence). CDR3 length: 14 residues. With 5 bases clipped from V and 6 bases from J, the junction kept 8 bases outside the gene matches. In nucleotides, the CDR3 is TGTGCCAGCAGCCTTCGCGGGAGTATGGATACGCAGTATTTT. This gives the protein CASSLRGSMDTQYF.

The V gene is TRBV7-2, the J gene TRBJ2-7, with D maybe TRBD2 (6 bases). The CDR3 contains 17 residues. Trimming removed 5 bases at V and 10 bases at J, with 30 bases between. Looked up from germline, CDR1 is SGHTA and CDR2 is FQGNSA. CDR3 in DNA: TGTGCCAGCAGCCTCACCGGGGTTACGGGGCGTCGGGAGACTCAGTACTTC. This sequence encodes CASSLTGVTGRRETQYF.

This sequence joins TRBV6-2 or TRBV6-3 and TRBJ2-3; 9 bases align to TRBD2. CDR3 size: 15 residues. CDR1 MNHEY and CDR2 SVGEGT come from the germline V gene. Germline trimming cut 8 bases from V and 2 bases from J; bases unmatched to any gene: 8. The CDR3 region has the DNA TGTGCCAGCGGATTAGCGGGAGTTGACACAGATACGCAGTATTTT. Protein: CASGLAGVDTDTQYF.

This chain joins TRBV12-3 or TRBV12-4 and TRBJ2-3; D remains ambiguous. Trimming removed 3 bases from V and 1 base from J, with 11 bases in between. The CDR3 covers 15 residues. The DNA for the CDR3 is TGTGCCAGCAGTTTTCTACTGATCGGCACAGATACGCAGTATTTT. Its translation is CASSFLLIGTDTQYF.

The V and J genes are TRBV20-1 and TRBJ2-6; D is possibly TRBD1 or TRBD2 (5 bases each). Trimming took off 6 bases at V and 4 bases at J, with 19 bases between the two ends. The V gene's germline CDR1 is DFQATT and CDR2 SNEGSKA (reference sequence). The CDR3 is made up of 16 amino acids. CDR3 in DNA: TGCAGTGCCCCAGGGACGGGAATGATGGGGGCCAACGTCCTGACTTTC. Protein product: CSAPGTGMMGANVLTF.

This clonotype was seen only a few times. The V gene is TRBV13, the J gene TRBJ2-3; 8 bases align to TRBD2. J lost 10 bases, V lost 6 bases, and 6 bases had no gene match. The germline V gene encodes CDR1 PRHDT and CDR2 FYEKMQ (reference sequence). CDR3 length: 12 residues. In DNA form, the CDR3 reads TGTGCCAGCAGGGAAGCGGGGGACGCGCAGTATTTT. Translation: CASREAGDAQYF.

The chain employs TRBV6-6 and TRBJ1-6, with 7 positions matching TRBD1. With 7 bases clipped from V and 11 bases from J, the junction kept 2 bases outside the gene matches. Germline loops: CDR1 MNHNY, CDR2 SVGAGI (reference sequence). CDR3 length: 11 residues. Here the CDR3 DNA reads TGTGCCAGCACCAGGGGGGCACCCCTCCACTTT. As protein: CASTRGAPLHF.

The chain recombines TRBV27 with TRBJ2-4; unclear D gene. The better agreement between TRBJ2-7 and the DNA end casts doubt on the J call. The CDR3 length is 13 residues. Germline-derived CDR1 and CDR2 are MNHEY and SMNVEV (reference sequence). The CDR3 coding sequence is TGTGCCAGCAGTTTAGAAGGCGTCAACGAGCAGTACTTC. Amino acids: CASSLEGVNEQYF.